The 23 T cell receptor beta chains below were found in one sample sequenced in a study of siplizumab effects on memory and regulatory T cells. The table came from immunoSEQ multiplex PCR; TCRdb's copy has only in-frame clones and leaves some out. Among roughly 100,000 clones listed, about 93% were seen once. Sequences were obtained from CD4+ T cells sorted from blood. The source is a human donor in good health.

The J gene is TRBJ1-5, the V gene TRBV5-6, with TRBD1 as a possible D gene (5 bases). CDR1 and CDR2 from the germline V gene are SGHDT and YYEEEE. The CDR3 has 14 residues. Trimming removed 2 bases at V and 3 bases at J, with 9 bases between. The CDR3 sequence: CASSFGAYNQPQHF. DNA of the CDR3: TGTGCCAGCAGCTTCGGGGCGTACAATCAGCCCCAGCATTTT. The variable domain in full, with the rest retrieved from reference TRBV5-6 and TRBJ1-5, is DAGVTQSPTHLIKTRGQQVTLRCSPKSGHDTVSWYQQALGQGPQFIFQYYEEEERQRGNFPDRFSGHQFPNYSSELNVNALLLGDSALYLCASSFGAYNQPQHFGDGTRLSIL.

The chain carries TRBV25-1 and TRBJ1-4; possibly TRBD1 for D (5 bases). Germline loops: CDR1 MGHDK, CDR2 SYGVNS. V was cut by 3 bases and J by 0 bases, with 17 bases left in between. This CDR3 has 18 residues. CDR3 nucleotide sequence: TGTGCCAGCAGTGACCACAGGTCCGGAGGCGCAACTAATGAAAAACTGTTTTTT. Translated, it gives CASSDHRSGGATNEKLFF.

The chain carries TRBV2 and TRBJ2-7; 9 positions agree with TRBD1. The germline V gene has CDR1 SNHLY and CDR2 FYNNEI. The V and J ends lost 5 bases and 6 bases, in that order; junction bases with no gene match: 5. CDR3 length: 13 residues. The CDR3 region has the DNA TGTGCCAGCAGTATACAGGGGGCGGGCGAGCAGTACTTC. Translation: CASSIQGAGEQYF. The full variable domain, with the rest looked up from reference TRBV2 and TRBJ2-7, is EPEVTQTPSHQVTQMGQEVILRCVPISNHLYFYWYRQILGQKVEFLVSFYNNEISEKSEIFDDQFSVERPDGSNFTLKIRSTKLEDSAMYFCASSIQGAGEQYFGPGTRLTVT.

This chain links TRBV5-4 with TRBJ1-1; 8 bases match TRBD1. Germline V gene sequence: CDR1 SGHNT, CDR2 YYREEE (reference sequence). With 4 bases clipped from V and 7 bases from J, the junction kept 15 bases outside the gene matches. This CDR3 is built from 16 residues. For the CDR3, the DNA is TGTGCCAGCAGCCTCATGACAGGGGCCCGGGGCGGTGAAGCTTTCTTT. As protein: CASSLMTGARGGEAFF.

The V call is TRBV11-2, the J call TRBJ1-4, with 8 bases identical to TRBD1. CDR3 length equals 17 residues. Per germline, CDR1 SGHAT and CDR2 FQNNGV. The V gene end was trimmed by 3 bases and the J gene end by 7 bases; junction bases not matched to a gene: 13. For the CDR3, the DNA is TGTGCCAGCAGCTTGAGGACGGCAGGGGGCCGGTTTGAAAAACTGTTTTTT. Its translation is CASSLRTAGGRFEKLFF.

The chain couples TRBV5-1 to TRBJ2-5, with D possibly being TRBD2 (6 bases). The V gene lost 0 bases and the J gene lost 2 bases, with 11 bases spanning the gap. This CDR3 has 15 amino acids. Germline V gene lookup returns CDR1 SGHRS and CDR2 YFSETQ. CDR3 in amino acids: CASSLEGTVQETQYF. In nucleotides, the CDR3 is TGCGCCAGCAGCTTGGAAGGGACTGTTCAAGAGACCCAGTACTTC.

The rearrangement links TRBV7-3 to TRBJ2-1; a weak D match, TRBD2 (6 bases). The CDR3 extends over 14 amino acids. Trimming left V 0 bases short and J 10 bases short, with 13 bases between. From germline, CDR1 is SGHTA and CDR2 FQGTGA. In DNA form, the CDR3 reads TGTGCCAGCAGCTTAACGGGAGGAATGAAGGAGCAGTTCTTC. Translation: CASSLTGGMKEQFF.

The CDR3 DNA reads as TGTGCCAGCAGGAGGACAGGGGAGGGATATGGCTACACCTTC. It translates to CASRRTGEGYGYTF. The chain joins TRBV2 to TRBJ1-2; 9 bases map to TRBD1. Looked up from germline, CDR1 is SNHLY and CDR2 is FYNNEI. The length of the CDR3 is 14 residues. Trimming at V came to 6 bases and at J to 5 bases, leaving 7 bases not matched to a gene.

This clone was seen once. The chain carries TRBV19 and TRBJ1-5; TRBD1 matches at 8 bases. The CDR3 contains 15 residues. Germline V gives CDR1 LNHDA, CDR2 SQIVND (reference sequence). The J segment lost 7 bases and the V segment lost 5 bases, leaving 10 bases of the junction unmatched. CDR3 DNA: TGTGCCAGTAGTGTGAGACAGGGGACAAAACAGCCCCAGCATTTT. Its protein is CASSVRQGTKQPQHF.

The chain has TRBV7-3 and TRBJ2-1, with 15 bases matching TRBD2. Germline CDR1 reads SGHTA; CDR2 reads FQGTGA. CDR3 size: 15 residues. V trimming: 4 bases; J trimming: 7 bases; junction bases outside the gene matches: 2. The CDR3 nucleotides are TGTGCCAGCAGCTCTGGGACTAGCGGGAGGAATGAGCAGTTCTTC. Protein product: CASSSGTSGRNEQFF.

The CDR3 reads CASSHDLDISGGIETQYF. The CDR3 coding sequence is TGTGCCAGCAGTCACGACCTAGATATTAGCGGGGGAATAGAGACCCAGTACTTC. This chain uses TRBV14 with TRBJ2-5; 9 nucleotides match TRBD2. V dropped 6 bases and J dropped 4; count of bases not matched to a gene: 18. Germline values: CDR1 SGHDN, CDR2 FVKESK. CDR3 length: 18 residues.

This chain connects TRBV7-2 to TRBJ2-7; D uncertain. V lost 5 bases and J lost 3, with 5 bases in between. This CDR3 is 11 amino acids long. CDR1 and CDR2 (germline): SGHTA, FQGNSA. As DNA, the CDR3 is TGTGCCAGCAGCCTGGTCTACGAGCAGTACTTC. Its translation: CASSLVYEQYF.

This sequence joins TRBV5-5 and TRBJ1-2; 8 bases match TRBD1. This CDR3 contains 16 residues. Germline-derived CDR1 and CDR2 are SGHKS and YYEKEE (reference sequence). V was clipped by 4 bases and J by 4 bases; unmatched bases: 12. The chain's CDR3 is CASSPGQGPVGYGYTF. The CDR3 region has the DNA TGTGCCAGCAGCCCAGGACAGGGCCCCGTGGGCTATGGCTACACCTTC.

The rearrangement joins TRBV11-2 to TRBJ1-2, with 8 bases aligning to TRBD1. J lost 6 bases, V lost 1 base, and 7 bases had no gene match. Per germline, CDR1 SGHAT and CDR2 FQNNGV. The CDR3 spans 15 residues. This chain's CDR3 is CASSLGTGRTDGYTF. The CDR3 DNA follows: TGTGCCAGCAGCTTAGGGACAGGGAGGACGGATGGCTACACCTTC.

This chain connects TRBV23-1 to TRBJ1-1; tentatively, D is TRBD1 (5 bases). Being an ORF, TRBV23-1 has a function that is uncertain. V was clipped by 7 bases and J by 4 bases, with 22 bases between them. The CDR3 is made up of 16 amino acids. In DNA, the CDR3 is TGCGCCAGCACCCCACCTGGGAGGCGGGGGACCACTGAAGCTTTCTTT. Protein product: CASTPPGRRGTTEAFF.

The chain is built from TRBV5-4 and TRBJ1-1; perhaps TRBD1 as D (5 bases). V was shortened by 0 bases and J by 8 bases, with 5 bases between the two germline ends. The V gene's germline CDR1 is SGHNT and CDR2 YYREEE (reference sequence). The CDR3 extends over 11 amino acids. CDR3 in DNA: TGTGCCAGCAGCTTGGACAGGGAAGCTTTCTTT. Amino acid sequence: CASSLDREAFF.

The chain recombines TRBV11-1 with TRBJ2-7; unclear D gene. This CDR3 is built from 13 residues. The germline V gene encodes CDR1 SGHAT and CDR2 FQDESV (reference sequence). Trimming removed 8 bases at V and 6 bases at J, with 17 bases between. For the CDR3, the DNA is TGTGCCAGCTCGCCCGGCTATAGGAGCGAGCAGTACTTC. Protein: CASSPGYRSEQYF.

This clone was detected only once. The chain has TRBV25-1 and TRBJ2-3; D gene unclear. Germline CDR1 reads MGHDK; CDR2 reads SYGVNS. Trimming took off 3 bases at V and 6 bases at J, with 10 bases between the two ends. The CDR3 is made up of 13 amino acids. The CDR3 loop reads CASSEEHGDTQYF. The CDR3 DNA reads TGTGCCAGCAGTGAGGAGCACGGGGATACGCAGTATTTT.

The chain combines TRBV9 with TRBJ2-2, with D uncertain. This CDR3 region has 14 residues. Germline V gene lookup returns CDR1 SGDLS and CDR2 YYNGEE. V was trimmed by 0 bases and J by 5 bases, leaving 8 bases between them. CDR3 sequence: CASSVDGRTGELFF. The DNA for the CDR3 is TGTGCCAGCAGCGTAGACGGTAGAACCGGGGAGCTGTTTTTT.

The V and J genes are TRBV2 and TRBJ2-4; possibly TRBD1 or TRBD2 for D (5 bases each). Trimming removed 6 bases at V and 6 bases at J, with 15 bases between. Germline V gene data show CDR1 as SNHLY and CDR2 as FYNNEI. CDR3 length: 14 amino acids. CDR3 nucleotides: TGTGCCAGCAGGGAGACGGGGACGATAAACATTCAGTACTTC. Protein: CASRETGTINIQYF.

The chain is built from TRBV7-3 and TRBJ2-5; 9 bases match TRBD2. Germline V gives CDR1 SGHTA, CDR2 FQGTGA. Trimming cost V 1 base and J 4 bases; bases outside gene matches: 4. The CDR3 has 15 amino acids. CDR3 sequence: CASSLSGRDRETQYF. DNA for the CDR3: TGTGCCAGCAGCTTAAGCGGGAGGGATCGAGAGACCCAGTACTTC. Full variable domain (outside the CDR3, taken from reference TRBV7-3 and TRBJ2-5): GAGVSQTPSNKVTEKGKYVELRCDPISGHTALYWYRQSLGQGPEFLIYFQGTGAADDSGLPNDRFFAVRPEGSVSTLKIQRTERGDSAVYLCASSLSGRDRETQYFGPGTRLLVL.

The chain links TRBV7-9 to TRBJ2-2; 8 bases align to TRBD2. Germline CDR1 reads SEHNR; CDR2 reads FQNEAQ (reference sequence). V lost 9 bases, J lost 4 bases, and 10 bases stayed unmatched. This CDR3 is 15 amino acids long. The CDR3: CASTRGLAGTGELFF. Written as DNA, the CDR3 is TGTGCCAGTACGAGGGGTCTAGCGGGCACCGGGGAGCTGTTTTTT.

The chain joins TRBV15 to TRBJ1-3; tentatively, D is TRBD1 (5 bases). The germline V gene has CDR1 LNHNV and CDR2 YYDKDF (reference sequence). The CDR3 loop spans 18 amino acids. V was shortened by 3 bases and J by 1 base, with 19 bases between the two germline ends. CDR3 sequence: CATSRGPSGLGSGNTIYF. CDR3 coding DNA: TGTGCCACCAGCAGGGGTCCTTCAGGGTTGGGATCTGGAAACACCATATATTTT.